Following are 17 T cell receptor beta chains from one sample sequenced in a study of monozygotic twins with inflammatory bowel disease. TCRdb reprocessed the 5' RACE reads; each CDR3 protein has one entry and no DNA is given. This listing includes 300,000 to 450,000 distinct CDR3 sequences. Sequenced input: blood. All receptors derive from a human donor with ulcerative colitis or Crohn's disease, or a healthy co-twin of an affected twin (not recorded which).

The chain combines TRBV27 with TRBJ2-1; TCRdb selects TRBD1, and the lack of DNA leaves this call unchecked. Germline V CDR1 and CDR2: MNHEY, SMNVEV (reference sequence). The CDR3 sequence is 12 residues long. The CDR3 here is CASRERQNEQFF.

The chain combines TRBV12-3 or TRBV12-4 with TRBJ2-3. This CDR3 spans 16 amino acids. CDR3 protein: CTSSFTTATSTDTQYF.

The chain carries TRBV5-6 and TRBJ2-3; TCRdb indicates TRBD1, and absent DNA this call remains unverified. Germline lookup yields CDR1 SGHDT and CDR2 YYEEEE. This CDR3 comprises 15 residues. The CDR3 spells CASSFGTGRIDTQYF.

The chain links TRBV6-2 or TRBV6-3 to TRBJ1-6. The CDR3 runs 15 residues. CDR1 is MNHEY and CDR2 is SVGEGT in the germline V gene. CDR3 sequence reads: CASYPPWDYNSPLHF.

V gene TRBV20-1 combines with J gene TRBJ1-2; TCRdb's assignment of TRBD1 cannot be checked, as there is no DNA. This CDR3 is 15 amino acids long. Germline values: CDR1 DFQATT, CDR2 SNEGSKA (reference sequence). The CDR3 protein is CSAKHRPGTLYGYTF.

The chain employs TRBV4-3 and TRBJ1-2; no DNA is available, so the TRBD1 call from TCRdb remains unchecked. The CDR3 consists of 14 residues. The germline V gene encodes CDR1 LGHNA and CDR2 YSLEER. The CDR3 sequence is CASSLRTPGDGYTF.

This chain connects TRBV15 to TRBJ2-6. The CDR3 runs 15 residues. CDR1 and CDR2 (germline): LNHNV, YYDKDF (reference sequence). This chain's CDR3 is CATSRDWIRANVLTF.

The chain recombines TRBV27 with TRBJ2-1. CDR1 is MNHEY and CDR2 is SMNVEV in the germline V gene (reference sequence). This CDR3 has 15 amino acids. The CDR3 here is CASSLRTLSYNEQFF.

The chain uses TRBV6-1 and TRBJ2-1; TCRdb's D call of TRBD2 is untestable without DNA. Germline CDR1 reads MNHNS; CDR2 reads SASEGT. The CDR3 sequence is 16 residues long. CDR3 protein: CASSQLRTQRGGEQFF.

The chain has TRBV7-3 and TRBJ2-2; TCRdb's assignment of TRBD1 cannot be checked, as there is no DNA. There are 18 residues in the CDR3. Germline V lookup: CDR1 SGHTA, CDR2 FQGTGA. CDR3 in amino acids: CASSFRAGGSGNTGELFF.

The rearrangement links TRBV11-3 to TRBJ2-1; lacking DNA, the TRBD1 call made by TCRdb goes unchecked. Germline V lookup: CDR1 SGHNT, CDR2 YENEEA. The CDR3 has 15 residues. CDR3: CASSLTGQENNEQFF.

The chain employs TRBV5-1 and TRBJ2-1; absent DNA, TCRdb's TRBD2 call cannot be checked. This CDR3 region has 15 residues. The germline CDR1 and CDR2 sequences are SGHRS and YFSETQ. CDR3 loop: CASSLGLAGVNEQFF.

The chain employs TRBV7-7 and TRBJ2-2; TCRdb's D call, TRBD1, is unchecked because there is no DNA. CDR1 and CDR2 (germline): SSHAT, FNYEAQ (reference sequence). The CDR3 is 15 residues long. The CDR3: CASSTDRAGAGELFF. Based on the CDR3 plus reference TRBV7-7 and TRBJ2-2, the full variable domain is GAGVSQSPRYKVTKRGQDVTLRCDPISSHATLYWYQQALGQGPEFLTYFNYEAQPDKSGLPSDRFSAERPEGSISTLTIQRTEQRDSAMYRCASSTDRAGAGELFFGEGSRLTVL.

This chain uses TRBV12-3 or TRBV12-4 with TRBJ2-7; TCRdb picks TRBD1, but there is no DNA to check that call. This CDR3 comprises 15 residues. This CDR3 is CASNFAGRGGHEQYF.

The chain recombines TRBV5-1 with TRBJ2-1; there is no DNA to check the TCRdb D call of TRBD2. Germline V gene lookup returns CDR1 SGHRS and CDR2 YFSETQ. This CDR3 is 16 amino acids long. CDR3: CASSHYREFSYNEQFF.

The gene calls are TRBV7-9 and TRBJ1-1; TCRdb selects TRBD1, and the lack of DNA leaves this call unchecked. Germline values: CDR1 SEHNR, CDR2 FQNEAQ (reference sequence). The CDR3 runs to 15 residues. The CDR3 loop is CASSLVRGPYTEAFF.

The rearrangement uses TRBV6-2 or TRBV6-3 and TRBJ2-3; TCRdb designates TRBD2, a call that cannot be tested without DNA. The CDR3 spans 20 residues. Germline values: CDR1 MNHEY, CDR2 SVGEGT. This chain's CDR3 is CASSYSVTLSGVVSVDTQYF.